The rows below give T cell receptor beta chains drawn from one sample of a study of cytomegalovirus exposure and HLA in healthy donors. Profiled with immunoSEQ multiplex PCR; TCRdb holds only in-frame clones, not every one. The sample comprises roughly 100,000 clones, 85% of which are singletons, and more than 20% rests with the top ten. Source material: PBMCs. Receptor source: a man between 18 and 29 years old in good health and CMV-seropositive. Both conserved end residues are part of each CDR3. The D gene is left open where the match is weak. Rows give clone size only sometimes, using once, few, many, or a class for an expanded clone.

j_call clone_size d_call v_call cdr3_nt cdr3_aa
TRBJ1-2 - - TRBV4-1 TGCGCCAGCAGCCAACTTGTGAGGGCACAACGGGGCTATGGCTACACCTTC CASSQLVRAQRGYGYTF
TRBJ2-3 - - TRBV19 TGTGCCAGTAGTACCGGGGACACCTTCACAGATACGCAGTATTTT CASSTGDTFTDTQYF
TRBJ2-1 - TRBD2 TRBV5-5 TGTGCCAGCAGCTTCGAATACCAGGGACTAGCTAACAATGAGCAGTTCTTC CASSFEYQGLANNEQFF
TRBJ1-5 - TRBD1 TRBV6-1 TGTGCCACCTCCTTTAACAGGGGACGCAATCAGCCCCAGCATTTT CATSFNRGRNQPQHF
TRBJ2-1 - - TRBV2 TGTGCCAGCAGTGCGGGTCAGCTCCTGGATGAGCAGTTCTTC CASSAGQLLDEQFF
TRBJ2-1 - TRBD2 TRBV30 TGTGCCTGGGTTAGCGGGGCTGGCCCCAATGAGCAGTTCTTC CAWVSGAGPNEQFF
TRBJ2-7 - TRBD1 TRBV27 TGTGCCAGCTTTAACCCGGGACAGGGGACCCACGAGCAGTACTTC CASFNPGQGTHEQYF
TRBJ2-7 - - TRBV5-6 TGTGCCAGCAGCTTGAATTCCGGGGGGCTGATATCCTACGAGCAGTACTTC CASSLNSGGLISYEQYF
TRBJ1-1 - TRBD1 TRBV7-8 TGTGCCAGCAGCGCTCACCCGGGGACAGAGAACACTGAAGCTTTCTTT CASSAHPGTENTEAFF
TRBJ2-5 - TRBD1 TRBV2 TGTGCCAGCACGCTCCAGGGGGCGCTTGGAGAGACCCAGTACTTC CASTLQGALGETQYF
TRBJ1-5 - TRBD1 TRBV28 TGTGCCAGCAGTCCAGGGACAGGGGTTAATCAGCCCCAGCATTTT CASSPGTGVNQPQHF
TRBJ1-2 - - TRBV4-1 TGCGCCAGCAGCCAGTCCGAGGGCCATGGCTACACCTTC CASSQSEGHGYTF
TRBJ2-2 - TRBD2 TRBV9 TGTGCCAGCAGCGTAAGACCGGGACTAGACACCGGGGAGCTGTTTTTT CASSVRPGLDTGELFF
TRBJ1-5 - - TRBV5-4 TGTGCCAGCAGCTATTCAGAACAGGCCTGGCAGCCCCAGCATTTT CASSYSEQAWQPQHF
TRBJ2-1 - TRBD1 TRBV5-8 TGTGCCAGCAGCGTCACAGGGGGCTTGGTGAATGAGCAGTTCTTC CASSVTGGLVNEQFF
TRBJ2-7 - - TRBV9 TGTGCCAGCAGCGACCCCCGGGACAACGAGCAGTACTTC CASSDPRDNEQYF
TRBJ1-2 - - TRBV5-4 TGTGCCAGCAGCTTCCTGACAGGTTCTAACTATGGCTACACCTTC CASSFLTGSNYGYTF
TRBJ1-1 once - TRBV28 TGTGCCAGCAGTTTGAGAGGGACTGAAGCTTTCTTT CASSLRGTEAFF
TRBJ2-2 - - TRBV11-3 TGTGCCAGCAGCTTAGGCGGGACGAACACCGGGGAGCTGTTTTTT CASSLGGTNTGELFF
TRBJ2-1 - - TRBV6-6 TGTGCCAGCGATCAGGGGGGCTCCTACAATGAGCAGTTCTTC CASDQGGSYNEQFF
TRBJ2-7 - - TRBV30 TGTGCCTGGAGGGGAGAATTATACGAGCAGTACTTC CAWRGELYEQYF
TRBJ2-2 few - TRBV7-8 TGTGCCAGCAGCTTAGTCAGGGCGCAGACCGGGGAGCTGTTTTTT CASSLVRAQTGELFF
TRBJ2-5 - TRBD2 TRBV9 TGTGCCAGCAGCGTAGGCGGGGGAGGAAGACAAGAGACCCAGTACTTC CASSVGGGGRQETQYF
TRBJ2-3 - - TRBV5-4 TGTGCCAGCAGCTTGCGCGGGAGCACAGATACGCAGTATTTT CASSLRGSTDTQYF
TRBJ1-1 - - TRBV27 TGTGCCAGCAGTCCTCAGACAGCGATGAACACTGAAGCTTTCTTT CASSPQTAMNTEAFF
TRBJ2-1 once TRBD2 TRBV28 TGTGCCAGCAGCTTAGGACTAGCGGGAGACGAGCAGTTCTTC CASSLGLAGDEQFF
TRBJ1-5 - TRBD1 TRBV6-1 TGTGCCAGCTCACAGGGGTACAATCAGCCCCAGCATTTT CASSQGYNQPQHF
TRBJ1-5 - TRBD1 TRBV11-3 TGTCCACAGGCTCAGAGGGGGCCAATCTCGGTTGACCAGCCCCAGCATTTT CPQAQRGPISVDQPQHF
TRBJ2-3 - - TRBV11-2 TGTGCCAGCAGCTTCGGTGGGGCCAGCACAGATACGCAGTATTTT CASSFGGASTDTQYF
TRBJ2-7 - TRBD2 TRBV7-9 TGTGCCAGCAGCCTGGGACCGTGGACTAGGATCGAGCAGTACTTC CASSLGPWTRIEQYF
TRBJ2-1 - TRBD2 TRBV5-1 TGCGCCAGCAGCCGGGGACTAGCGGGATCCACCTACAATGAGCAGTTCTTC CASSRGLAGSTYNEQFF
TRBJ2-7 once - TRBV27 TGTGCCAGCAGTTCCCTCTACGAGCAGTACTTC CASSSLYEQYF
TRBJ2-2 - - TRBV7-8 TGTGCCAGCATCCAAAGTCAGGGGAGAACCGGGGAGCTGTTTTTT CASIQSQGRTGELFF
TRBJ1-2 - - TRBV4-2 TGTGCCAGCAGCCAAGGGCAGTCCTTTAACTATGGCTACACCTTC CASSQGQSFNYGYTF
TRBJ2-2 - TRBD1 TRBV5-6 TGTGCCAGCATCAGGACAGGGGGGATCGGGGAGCTGTTTTTT CASIRTGGIGELFF
TRBJ2-5 - - TRBV29-1 TGCAGCATAGGCAGCGCTAGGCAAGAGACCCAGTACTTC CSIGSARQETQYF
TRBJ1-1 - - TRBV21-1 TGTGCCAGCAGCAAAGAGAGGAACACTGAAGCTTTCTTT CASSKERNTEAFF
TRBJ2-3 - TRBD2 TRBV2 TGTGCCAGCGCTACGGGCGGGAGTGGGACAGATACGCAGTATTTT CASATGGSGTDTQYF
TRBJ1-1 - - TRBV30 TGTGCCTGGAGTGTATTAGGGGTGGCAGAGAACACTGAAGCTTTCTTT CAWSVLGVAENTEAFF
TRBJ2-4 - TRBD2 TRBV11-2 TGTGCCAGCAGCTTAGAACTAGCGGGAGACATTCAGTACTTC CASSLELAGDIQYF